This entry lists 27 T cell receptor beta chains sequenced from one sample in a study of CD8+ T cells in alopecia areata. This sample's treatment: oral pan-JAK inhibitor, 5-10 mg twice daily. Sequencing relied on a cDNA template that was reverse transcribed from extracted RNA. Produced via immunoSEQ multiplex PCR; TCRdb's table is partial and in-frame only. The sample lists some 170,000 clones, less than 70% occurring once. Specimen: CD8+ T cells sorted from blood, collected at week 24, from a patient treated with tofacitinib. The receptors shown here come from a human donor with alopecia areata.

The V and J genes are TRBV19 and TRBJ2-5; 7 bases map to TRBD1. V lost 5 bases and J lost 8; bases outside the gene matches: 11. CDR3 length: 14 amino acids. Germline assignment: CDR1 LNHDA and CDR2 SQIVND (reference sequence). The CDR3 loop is CASSASTGLVTQYF. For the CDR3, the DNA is TGTGCCAGTAGTGCCTCGACAGGGCTGGTAACCCAGTACTTC.

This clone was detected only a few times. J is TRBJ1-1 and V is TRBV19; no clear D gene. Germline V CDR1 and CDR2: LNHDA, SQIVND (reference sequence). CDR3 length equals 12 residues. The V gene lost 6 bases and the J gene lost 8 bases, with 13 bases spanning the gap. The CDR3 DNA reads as TGTGCCAGTAGCGCAGATGAACCCGAAGCTTTCTTT. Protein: CASSADEPEAFF.

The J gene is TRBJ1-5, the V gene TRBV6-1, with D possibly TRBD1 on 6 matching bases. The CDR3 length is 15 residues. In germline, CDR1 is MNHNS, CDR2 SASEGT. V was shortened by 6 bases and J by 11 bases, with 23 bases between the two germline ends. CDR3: CASSLETGASQAQHF. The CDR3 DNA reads TGTGCCAGCAGCCTGGAGACGGGGGCTTCACAGGCCCAGCATTTT.

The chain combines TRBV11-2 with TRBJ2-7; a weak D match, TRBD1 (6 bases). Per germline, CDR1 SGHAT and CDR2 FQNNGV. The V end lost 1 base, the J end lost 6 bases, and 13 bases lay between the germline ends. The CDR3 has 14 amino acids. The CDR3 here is CASSLVEQGREQYF. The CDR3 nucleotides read TGTGCCAGCAGCTTAGTGGAACAGGGCCGCGAGCAGTACTTC.

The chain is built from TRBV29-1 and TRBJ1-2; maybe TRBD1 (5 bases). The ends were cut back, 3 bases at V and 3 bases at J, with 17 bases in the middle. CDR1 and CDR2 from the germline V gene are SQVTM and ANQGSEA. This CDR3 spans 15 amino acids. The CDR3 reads CSVETNRDHYYGYTF. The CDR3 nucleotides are TGCAGCGTTGAGACAAACCGGGACCATTACTATGGCTACACCTTC.

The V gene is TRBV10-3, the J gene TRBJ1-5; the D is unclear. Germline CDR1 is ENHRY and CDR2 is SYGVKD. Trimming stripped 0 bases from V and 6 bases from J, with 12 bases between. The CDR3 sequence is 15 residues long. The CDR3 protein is CAISESVGDSQPQHF. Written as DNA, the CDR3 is TGTGCCATCAGTGAGTCTGTCGGGGATTCTCAGCCCCAGCATTTT.

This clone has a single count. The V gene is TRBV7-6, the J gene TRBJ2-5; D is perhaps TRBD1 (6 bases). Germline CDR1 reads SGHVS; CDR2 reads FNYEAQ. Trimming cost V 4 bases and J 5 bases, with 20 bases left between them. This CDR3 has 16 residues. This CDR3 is CASSYPSRGLRETQYF. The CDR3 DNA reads TGTGCCAGCAGCTATCCAAGCAGGGGTCTCCGGGAGACCCAGTACTTC.

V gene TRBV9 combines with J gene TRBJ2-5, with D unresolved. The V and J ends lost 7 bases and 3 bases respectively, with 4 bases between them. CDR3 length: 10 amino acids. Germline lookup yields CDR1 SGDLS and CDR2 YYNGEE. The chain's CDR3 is CASGKETQYF. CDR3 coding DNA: TGTGCCAGCGGGAAAGAGACCCAGTACTTC.

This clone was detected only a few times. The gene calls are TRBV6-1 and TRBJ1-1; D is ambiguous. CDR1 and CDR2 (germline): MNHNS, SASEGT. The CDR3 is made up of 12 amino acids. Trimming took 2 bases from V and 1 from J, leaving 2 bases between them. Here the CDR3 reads CASSERNTEAFF. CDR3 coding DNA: TGTGCCAGCAGTGAAAGGAACACTGAAGCTTTCTTT.

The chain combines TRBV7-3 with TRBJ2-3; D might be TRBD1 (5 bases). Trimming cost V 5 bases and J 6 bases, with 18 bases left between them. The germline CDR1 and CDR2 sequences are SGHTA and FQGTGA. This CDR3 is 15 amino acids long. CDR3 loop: CASSPTMGKGDTQYF. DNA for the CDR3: TGTGCCAGCAGCCCAACAATGGGGAAGGGGGATACGCAGTATTTT. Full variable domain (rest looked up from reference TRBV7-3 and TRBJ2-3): GAGVSQTPSNKVTEKGKYVELRCDPISGHTALYWYRQSLGQGPEFLIYFQGTGAADDSGLPNDRFFAVRPEGSVSTLKIQRTERGDSAVYLCASSPTMGKGDTQYFGPGTRLTVL.

CDR3 sequence reads: CAISEMTGELFF. CDR3 in DNA: TGTGCCATCAGTGAAATGACCGGGGAGCTGTTTTTT. This chain joins TRBV10-3 and TRBJ2-2; D remains unclear. The CDR3 has 12 amino acids. Looked up from germline, CDR1 is ENHRY and CDR2 is SYGVKD. The V end lost 3 bases, the J end lost 5 bases, and 4 bases lay between the germline ends.

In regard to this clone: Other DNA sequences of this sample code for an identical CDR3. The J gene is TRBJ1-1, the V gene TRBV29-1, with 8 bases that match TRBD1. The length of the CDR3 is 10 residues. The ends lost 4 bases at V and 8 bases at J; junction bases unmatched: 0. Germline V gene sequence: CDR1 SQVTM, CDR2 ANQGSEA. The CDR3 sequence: CSVGTGEAFF. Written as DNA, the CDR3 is TGCAGCGTTGGGACAGGGGAAGCTTTCTTT.

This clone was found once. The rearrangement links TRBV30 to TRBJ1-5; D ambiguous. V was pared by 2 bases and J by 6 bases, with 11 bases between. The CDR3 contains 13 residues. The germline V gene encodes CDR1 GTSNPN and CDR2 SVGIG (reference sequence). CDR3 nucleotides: TGTGCCTGGAGTTCCTTGGGTGGTCAGCCCCAGCATTTT. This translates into CAWSSLGGQPQHF.

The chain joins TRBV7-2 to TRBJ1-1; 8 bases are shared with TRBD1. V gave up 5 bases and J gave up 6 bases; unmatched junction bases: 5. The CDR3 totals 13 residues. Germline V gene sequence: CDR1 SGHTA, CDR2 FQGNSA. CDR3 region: CASSKDRASEAFF. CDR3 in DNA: TGTGCCAGCAGCAAGGACAGGGCTTCTGAAGCTTTCTTT.

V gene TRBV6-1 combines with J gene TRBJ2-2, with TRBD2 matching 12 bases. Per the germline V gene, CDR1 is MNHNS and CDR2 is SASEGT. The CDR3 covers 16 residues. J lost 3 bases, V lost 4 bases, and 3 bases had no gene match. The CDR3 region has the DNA TGTGCCAGCAGTGCCCGACTAGCGGGAGACACCGGGGAGCTGTTTTTT. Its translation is CASSARLAGDTGELFF.

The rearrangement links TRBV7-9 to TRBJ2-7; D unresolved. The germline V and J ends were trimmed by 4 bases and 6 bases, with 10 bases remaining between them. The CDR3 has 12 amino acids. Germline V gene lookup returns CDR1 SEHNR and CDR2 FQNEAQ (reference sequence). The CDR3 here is CASSSSRAEQYF. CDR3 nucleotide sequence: TGTGCCAGCAGCTCGTCCCGGGCCGAGCAGTACTTC.

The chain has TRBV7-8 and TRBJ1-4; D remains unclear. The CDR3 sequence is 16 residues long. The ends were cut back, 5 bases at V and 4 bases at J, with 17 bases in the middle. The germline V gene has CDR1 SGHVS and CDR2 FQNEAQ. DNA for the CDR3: TGTGCCAGCAGCCAATTGATCTCCGGGGTTAATGAAAAACTGTTTTTT. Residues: CASSQLISGVNEKLFF.

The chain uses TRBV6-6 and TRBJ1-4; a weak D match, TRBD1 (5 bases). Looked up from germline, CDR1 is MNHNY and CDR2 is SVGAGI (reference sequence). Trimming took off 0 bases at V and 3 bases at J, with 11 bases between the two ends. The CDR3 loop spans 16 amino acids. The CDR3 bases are TGTGCCAGCAGTTACTCCCGACGGGGACCTAATGAAAAACTGTTTTTT. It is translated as CASSYSRRGPNEKLFF.

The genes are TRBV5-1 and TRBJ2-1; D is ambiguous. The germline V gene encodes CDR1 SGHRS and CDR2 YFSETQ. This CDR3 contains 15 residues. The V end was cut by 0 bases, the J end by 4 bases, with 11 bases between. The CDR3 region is CASSLEPQMYNEQFF. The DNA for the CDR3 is TGCGCCAGCAGCTTGGAACCACAAATGTACAATGAGCAGTTCTTC.

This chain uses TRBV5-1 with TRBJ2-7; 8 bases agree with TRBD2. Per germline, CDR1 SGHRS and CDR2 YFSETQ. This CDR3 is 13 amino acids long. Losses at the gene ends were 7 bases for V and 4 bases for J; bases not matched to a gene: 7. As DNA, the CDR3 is TGCGCCAGCGGGGTAGCGGGGAGTTACGAGCAGTACTTC. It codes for CASGVAGSYEQYF.

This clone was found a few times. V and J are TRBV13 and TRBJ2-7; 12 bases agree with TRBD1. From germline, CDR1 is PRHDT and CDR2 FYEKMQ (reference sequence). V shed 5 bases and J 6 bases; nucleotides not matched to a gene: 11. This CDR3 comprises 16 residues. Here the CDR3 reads CASSTAGTGGPFEQYF. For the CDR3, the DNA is TGTGCCAGCAGCACTGCCGGGACAGGGGGCCCATTCGAGCAGTACTTC.

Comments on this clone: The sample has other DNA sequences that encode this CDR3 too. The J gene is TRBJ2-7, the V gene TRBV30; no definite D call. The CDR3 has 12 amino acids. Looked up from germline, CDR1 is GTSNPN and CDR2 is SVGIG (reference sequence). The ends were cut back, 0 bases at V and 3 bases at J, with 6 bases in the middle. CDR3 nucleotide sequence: TGTGCCTGGAGTGTCGTAGACTACGAGCAGTACTTC. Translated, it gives CAWSVVDYEQYF.

The CDR3 bases are TGCAGCGTTGTGACAGGGGACAACTCCTACGAGCAGTACTTC. This sequence encodes CSVVTGDNSYEQYF. This chain uses TRBV29-1 with TRBJ2-7, with 8 nucleotides matching TRBD1. V lost 4 bases and J lost 0; bases outside the gene matches: 5. This CDR3 has 14 residues. The germline CDR1 and CDR2 sequences are SQVTM and ANQGSEA.

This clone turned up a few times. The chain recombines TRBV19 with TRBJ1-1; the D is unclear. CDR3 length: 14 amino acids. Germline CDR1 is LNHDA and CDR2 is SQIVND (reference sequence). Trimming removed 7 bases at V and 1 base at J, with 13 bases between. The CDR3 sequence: CASTLGIWNTEAFF. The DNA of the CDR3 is TGTGCCAGTACCCTAGGGATTTGGAACACTGAAGCTTTCTTT.

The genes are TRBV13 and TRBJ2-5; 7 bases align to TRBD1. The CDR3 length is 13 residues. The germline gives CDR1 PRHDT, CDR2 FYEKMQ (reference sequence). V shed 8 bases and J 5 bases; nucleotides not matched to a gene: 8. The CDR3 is CASLNRGAETQYF. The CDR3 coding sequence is TGTGCCAGCCTTAACAGGGGTGCGGAGACCCAGTACTTC.

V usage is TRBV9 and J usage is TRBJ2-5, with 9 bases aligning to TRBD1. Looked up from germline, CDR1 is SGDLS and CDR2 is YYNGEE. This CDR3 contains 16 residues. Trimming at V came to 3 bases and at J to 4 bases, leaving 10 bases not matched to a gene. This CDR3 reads CASSANRGLAGETQYF. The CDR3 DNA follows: TGTGCCAGCAGCGCGAACAGGGGGCTGGCGGGAGAGACCCAGTACTTC.

The DNA for the CDR3 is TGTGCCTGGAGTGTACTCAAGGATACGCAGTATTTT. Translation gives CAWSVLKDTQYF. V is TRBV30 and J is TRBJ2-3, with no clear D. The CDR3 totals 12 residues. Per germline, CDR1 GTSNPN and CDR2 SVGIG (reference sequence). Trimming took 0 bases from V and 6 from J, leaving 7 bases between them. The full variable domain, completed using reference TRBV30 and TRBJ2-3, is SQTIHQWPATLVQPVGSPLSLECTVEGTSNPNLYWYRQAAGRGLQLLFYSVGIGQISSEVPQNLSASRPQDRQFILSSKKLLLSDSGFYLCAWSVLKDTQYFGPGTRLTVL.